The 26 T cell receptor beta chains listed next were all sequenced from one sample in a study of blood T cell repertoires in COVID-19. Clones were sequenced by immunoSEQ multiplex PCR, and TCRdb holds only the in-frame ones, with some missing. The sample carries tens of thousands of clones, 75% to 90% recorded once. Specimen: peripheral blood. The receptors were gathered from a man aged 25 to 40 with acute or convalescent COVID-19.

The rearrangement uses TRBV15 and TRBJ2-3, with D uncertain. Germline-derived CDR1 and CDR2 are LNHNV and YYDKDF (reference sequence). V lost 3 bases, J lost 0 bases, and 13 bases lay in between. This CDR3 is 16 amino acids long. The CDR3 spells CATSSGVQLSTDTQYF. The CDR3 DNA reads TGTGCCACCAGCAGCGGAGTCCAACTTAGCACAGATACGCAGTATTTT.

V and J are TRBV11-2 and TRBJ1-1; no definite D call. CDR1 and CDR2 from the germline V gene are SGHAT and FQNNGV. V was cut by 1 base and J by 2 bases, with 5 bases left in between. The CDR3 runs to 13 residues. The CDR3 reads CASSLVINTEAFF. The CDR3 DNA is TGTGCCAGCAGCTTAGTTATCAACACTGAAGCTTTCTTT.

Written as DNA, the CDR3 is TGTGCCAGCAGCCATGCGGGACTAGCGGGGGGAGATACGCAGTATTTT. Amino acids: CASSHAGLAGGDTQYF. This chain joins TRBV3-1 (or the pseudogene TRBV3-2) and TRBJ2-3, with 15 bases matching TRBD2. Germline V lookup: CDR1 LGHDT, CDR2 YNNKEL (reference sequence). The CDR3 runs to 16 residues. With V trimmed by 3 bases and J by 5 bases, 3 bases remained unmatched.

This clone was detected only a few times. The V gene is TRBV19, the J gene TRBJ1-5, with D unresolved. This CDR3 is built from 17 residues. The V end lost 1 base, the J end lost 0 bases, and 13 bases lay between the germline ends. In germline, CDR1 is LNHDA, CDR2 SQIVND (reference sequence). The CDR3 sequence: CASSIGVQWYSNQPQHF. CDR3 DNA: TGTGCCAGTAGTATAGGTGTCCAGTGGTATAGCAATCAGCCCCAGCATTTT.

The chain recombines TRBV4-2 with TRBJ2-3, with TRBD1 as a possible D gene (5 bases). Per the germline V gene, CDR1 is LGHNA and CDR2 is YNFKEQ. Trimming cost V 3 bases and J 5 bases, with 12 bases left between them. The CDR3 contains 14 residues. CDR3 loop: CASSQDEGEDTQYF. CDR3 nucleotide sequence: TGTGCCAGCAGCCAGGACGAAGGGGAAGATACGCAGTATTTT.

This chain joins TRBV19 and TRBJ2-7, with 11 positions matching TRBD1. The CDR3 has 17 amino acids. The germline CDR1 and CDR2 sequences are LNHDA and SQIVND (reference sequence). The trim removed 1 base at V and 5 bases at J, leaving 10 bases unmatched. Here the CDR3 reads CASSIGTGGLLMDEQYF. As DNA, the CDR3 is TGTGCCAGTAGTATAGGGACAGGGGGCCTCCTTATGGACGAGCAGTACTTC.

The chain uses TRBV9 and TRBJ2-4, with D possibly TRBD1 on 5 matching bases. The germline gives CDR1 SGDLS, CDR2 YYNGEE. The CDR3 is 15 amino acids. V dropped 0 bases and J dropped 5 bases, with 12 bases sitting between them. CDR3 protein: CASSVDGAGQNIQYF. CDR3 bases: TGTGCCAGCAGCGTAGATGGGGCAGGCCAAAACATTCAGTACTTC.

The rearrangement joins TRBV2 to TRBJ1-6; D perhaps matches TRBD1 (5 bases). The V and J ends lost 9 bases and 7 bases respectively, with 16 bases between them. From germline, CDR1 is SNHLY and CDR2 FYNNEI. The CDR3 runs 14 residues. The CDR3 spells CASTLGRENSPLHF. The CDR3 bases are TGTGCCAGTACACTGGGCAGGGAAAATTCACCCCTCCACTTT.

The V and J genes are TRBV6-6 and TRBJ1-2; 11 positions agree with TRBD1. The length of the CDR3 is 14 residues. J was trimmed by 5 bases and V by 5 bases; bases with no gene match: 4. CDR1 is MNHNY, CDR2 SVGAGI, per germline (reference sequence). In DNA, the CDR3 is TGTGCCAGCAGTATCGGACAGGGGGCGTATGGCTACACCTTC. It codes for CASSIGQGAYGYTF.

The chain combines TRBV14 with TRBJ1-4, with D perhaps TRBD1 (5 bases). Germline CDR1 SGHDN, CDR2 FVKESK. V was shortened by 5 bases and J by 5 bases, with 9 bases between the two germline ends. This CDR3 region has 13 residues. The CDR3 spells CASSDRVNEKLFF. The CDR3 nucleotides are TGTGCCAGCAGCGACAGAGTAAATGAAAAACTGTTTTTT. Together with reference TRBV14 and TRBJ1-4, the CDR3 gives the full variable domain: EAGVTQFPSHSVIEKGQTVTLRCDPISGHDNLYWYRRVMGKEIKFLLHFVKESKQDESGMPNNRFLAERTGGTYSTLKVQPAELEDSGVYFCASSDRVNEKLFFGSGTQLSVL.

The chain recombines TRBV5-8 with TRBJ1-3; D is unclear. The V end lost 2 bases, the J end lost 0 bases, and 9 bases lay between the germline ends. The CDR3 runs 15 residues. Germline lookup yields CDR1 SGHTS and CDR2 YDEGEE. CDR3 in amino acids: CASSFDNYSGNTIYF. Here the CDR3 DNA reads TGTGCCAGCAGCTTCGACAATTACTCTGGAAACACCATATATTTT.

The genes are TRBV12-3 or TRBV12-4 and TRBJ1-2, with D maybe TRBD1 (6 bases). The CDR3 sequence is 13 residues long. V lost 3 bases and J lost 4, with 9 bases in between. DNA of the CDR3: TGTGCCAGCAGTTTTCAGGGGACCTATGGCTACACCTTC. This sequence encodes CASSFQGTYGYTF.

The CDR3: CSARTGENNSPLHF. The DNA of the CDR3 is TGCAGCGCAAGGACAGGGGAGAATAATTCACCCCTCCACTTT. The V call is TRBV29-1, the J call TRBJ1-6; 9 bases are shared with TRBD1. The CDR3 is 14 amino acids. Germline-derived CDR1 and CDR2 are SQVTM and ANQGSEA. J was trimmed by 5 bases and V by 7 bases; bases with no gene match: 6.

V usage is TRBV5-1 and J usage is TRBJ1-6, with 7 bases lining up with TRBD1. The CDR3 is 15 amino acids. Per the germline V gene, CDR1 is SGHRS and CDR2 is YFSETQ. After removal of 0 bases from V and 4 bases from J, the junction contained 1 base not matched to a gene. In DNA, the CDR3 is TGCGCCAGCAGCTTGGAGGGACAGTATAATTCACCCCTCCACTTT. Protein product: CASSLEGQYNSPLHF.

The CDR3 loop reads CATGQGGSQPQHF. The DNA of the CDR3 is TGTGCCACAGGACAGGGCGGTAGTCAGCCCCAGCATTTT. The chain combines TRBV10-3 with TRBJ1-5; 8 bases map to TRBD1. With V trimmed by 10 bases and J by 6 bases, 8 bases remained unmatched. Germline CDR1 ENHRY, CDR2 SYGVKD. CDR3 size: 13 residues.

The count of this clone is one. The chain carries TRBV3-1 (or the pseudogene TRBV3-2) and TRBJ2-7; 7 positions match TRBD1. This CDR3 region has 14 residues. Germline V gene lookup returns CDR1 LGHDT and CDR2 YNNKEL (reference sequence). The V segment lost 4 bases and the J segment 6 bases; nucleotides outside the gene matches: 9. The CDR3: CASSRTGVRGEQYF. For the CDR3, the DNA is TGTGCCAGCAGCCGTACAGGGGTACGGGGCGAGCAGTACTTC.

The chain carries TRBV6-5 and TRBJ1-4; D might be TRBD1 (6 bases). The CDR3 length is 14 residues. The germline V gene encodes CDR1 MNHEY and CDR2 SVGAGI. The V end lost 7 bases, the J end lost 8 bases, and 17 bases lay between the germline ends. The CDR3 DNA reads as TGTGCCAGCAATTCTCAGGGGACGGGAGAAAAACTGTTTTTT. Encoded protein: CASNSQGTGEKLFF.

The rearrangement links TRBV7-2 to TRBJ1-2, with D tentatively TRBD1 (5 bases). Germline CDR1 reads SGHTA; CDR2 reads FQGNSA. The V gene lost 5 bases and the J gene lost 8 bases, with 30 bases spanning the gap. CDR3 length: 18 residues. This CDR3 reads CASSVQSGRKTGGGGYTF. The CDR3 coding sequence is TGTGCCAGCAGCGTTCAGTCGGGGAGAAAAACGGGGGGTGGCGGCTACACCTTC.

Turning to this clone: Other DNA sequences in this sample translate to the same CDR3. The chain couples TRBV5-5 to TRBJ1-3; D not resolved. From germline, CDR1 is SGHKS and CDR2 YYEKEE (reference sequence). CDR3 length: 13 amino acids. V lost 2 bases to trimming and J lost 0 bases, with 3 bases between them. CDR3 DNA sequence: TGTGCCAGCAGCTTTAACTCTGGAAACACCATATATTTT. Its protein product is CASSFNSGNTIYF.

The chain combines TRBV27 with TRBJ1-6; the match to TRBD1 covers 9 bases. With 6 bases clipped from V and 10 bases from J, the junction kept 7 bases outside the gene matches. CDR1 and CDR2 (germline): MNHEY, SMNVEV (reference sequence). CDR3 length: 14 residues. DNA of the CDR3: TGTGCCAGCAGCGCGGGACAGGGTGTGTCACCCCTCCACTTT. Translating it yields CASSAGQGVSPLHF.

The chain is built from TRBV27 and TRBJ1-2; 8 bases line up with TRBD1. V lost 8 bases to trimming and J lost 1 base; unmatched junction nucleotides: 6. This CDR3 spans 14 amino acids. CDR1 MNHEY and CDR2 SMNVEV come from the germline V gene (reference sequence). The CDR3 protein is CASGRTGLNYGYTF. The DNA for the CDR3 is TGTGCCAGCGGGCGGACAGGGCTTAACTATGGCTACACCTTC.

V usage is TRBV5-8 and J usage is TRBJ2-3; TRBD1 agrees at 10 bases. This CDR3 is 16 amino acids long. Germline V gives CDR1 SGHTS, CDR2 YDEGEE. V was clipped by 4 bases and J by 2 bases; unmatched bases: 7. CDR3 sequence: CASSPWGQGNTDTQYF. The DNA for the CDR3 is TGTGCCAGCAGCCCATGGGGACAGGGGAACACAGATACGCAGTATTTT.

The chain uses TRBV29-1 and TRBJ2-7; no definite D call. V was shortened by 8 bases and J by 1 base, with 15 bases between the two germline ends. Germline V gene lookup returns CDR1 SQVTM and CDR2 ANQGSEA. CDR3 length equals 13 residues. DNA for the CDR3: TGCAGCTATCGACGGCTAGGTTCCTACGAGCAGTACGTC. It encodes CSYRRLGSYEQYV.

The V call is TRBV11-2, the J call TRBJ1-2, with no clear D. This CDR3 region has 12 residues. Germline-derived CDR1 and CDR2 are SGHAT and FQNNGV. V was cut by 2 bases and J by 2 bases, with 3 bases left in between. The CDR3 DNA sequence: TGTGCCAGCAGCTTACGGAACTATGGCTACACCTTC. It specifies CASSLRNYGYTF.

The gene calls are TRBV5-1 and TRBJ1-6; D gene uncertain. CDR3 size: 14 residues. The germline gives CDR1 SGHRS, CDR2 YFSETQ. The V and J ends lost 4 bases and 7 bases respectively, with 12 bases between them. CDR3 loop: CASSPGSFNSPLHF. The CDR3 bases are TGCGCCAGCAGCCCCGGTTCGTTCAATTCACCCCTCCACTTT.

The chain couples TRBV3-1 (or the pseudogene TRBV3-2) to TRBJ2-1, with D unclear. The CDR3 is 11 residues long. Between the trimmed V and J ends, which lost 5 bases and 10 bases, there was a span of 9 bases. The V gene's germline CDR1 is LGHDT and CDR2 YNNKEL (reference sequence). CDR3 sequence: CASSEAAEQFF. The CDR3 nucleotides are TGTGCCAGCAGCGAAGCAGCGGAGCAGTTCTTC.